Listed below are T cell receptor beta chains from one sample, sequenced in a study of blood T cells in healthy people across ages. TCRdb re-analysed the 5' RACE reads in MiXCR, keeping a single row per CDR3 protein. This sample has more than 650,000 distinct CDR3 sequences; approximately 21% occur once, and the top ten carry 22%. Sequenced material: blood. These receptors originate from a man between 65 and 85 years old in good health. Both conserved end residues are part of each CDR3. The D gene is left open where the match is weak. Some rows mark clone size as missing; the rest say once, few, many or name a class of expanded clone.

d_gene,j_gene,abundance,v_gene,CDR3nt,CDR3aa
NA,TRBJ1-3,NA,TRBV5-1,TGCGCCAGCAGAAGCTCCGCGAGTGGAAACACCATATATTTT,CASRSSASGNTIYF
TRBD1,TRBJ1-1,NA,TRBV12-3/TRBV12-4,TGTGCCAGCAGCCGACCCGGGACAGTGAACACTGAAGCTTTCTTT,CASSRPGTVNTEAFF
TRBD2,TRBJ2-1,few,TRBV12-3/TRBV12-4,TGTGCCAGCAGTTTTAGGAGCGGGGGGGGGCTAAACAATGAGCAGTTCTTC,CASSFRSGGGLNNEQFF
NA,TRBJ1-1,few,TRBV12-3/TRBV12-4,TGTGCCAGCAGTTTACGTGTGCCTGAAGCTTTCTTT,CASSLRVPEAFF
NA,TRBJ2-4,few,TRBV7-9,TGTGCCAGCAGCAAGGCCCTCAGGGCCCCCAGCGAAAACATTCAGTACTTC,CASSKALRAPSENIQYF
NA,TRBJ2-5,NA,TRBV28,TGTGCCAGCAGTTTTAGACAGACTGCACAAGAGACCCAGTACTTC,CASSFRQTAQETQYF
NA,TRBJ1-2,NA,TRBV4-1,TGCGCCAGCAGCCAAGAAATATCGATCGGGGTTGGCTACACCTTC,CASSQEISIGVGYTF
NA,TRBJ2-7,few,TRBV5-1,TGCGCCAGCAGCTTGGGCCCAAGTGCAGACGAGCAGTACTTC,CASSLGPSADEQYF
NA,TRBJ1-1,few,TRBV2,TGTGCCAGCAGTGAAGAGGGAAAGGTGGGGACGGTCACTTTCTTT,CASSEEGKVGTVTFF
TRBD2,TRBJ2-7,few,TRBV15,TGTGCCACCAGCAGAGATGGCGGGGGGTCCTACGAGCAGTACTTC,CATSRDGGGSYEQYF
NA,TRBJ1-1,few,TRBV5-1,TGCGCCAGCAGCGAAACCAAAGGATTGACACGAAACCTAAACCCGAACACTGAAGCTTTCTTT,CASSETKGLTRNLNPNTEAFF
NA,TRBJ2-1,few,TRBV7-2,TGTGCCAGCGGCAAATCGAACAGGGTTTCCTACAATGAGCAGTTCTTC,CASGKSNRVSYNEQFF
NA,TRBJ1-2,NA,TRBV7-2,TGTGCCAGCAGTCTCAAGGCGGGGGCGTCTGGCTACACCTTC,CASSLKAGASGYTF
TRBD1,TRBJ2-1,NA,TRBV3-1,TGTGCCAGCAGCCAAGTACAGGGGGTTGAGCAGTTCTTC,CASSQVQGVEQFF
NA,TRBJ2-4,NA,TRBV7-9,TGTGCCAGCAGCTTAGAGGGCCGCGAAAATTTCTTC,CASSLEGRENFF
TRBD2,TRBJ2-1,few,TRBV7-9,TGTGCCAGCAGCCCCCCGACTAGCGGGAGTTTACTCAATGAGCAGTTCTTC,CASSPPTSGSLLNEQFF
NA,TRBJ2-3,NA,TRBV20-1,TGCAGTGCCAGACAAGGGGCCCAACGCACAGATACGCAGTATTTT,CSARQGAQRTDTQYF
NA,TRBJ2-5,few,TRBV20-1,TGCAGTGTTTTAGCGGGACAGGGTTGGGAGACCCAGTACTTC,CSVLAGQGWETQYF
NA,TRBJ2-7,many,TRBV4-1,TGCGCCAGCAGCCAAGACCTAGCGTTTAGCTCCTACGAGCAGTACTTC,CASSQDLAFSSYEQYF
NA,TRBJ2-2,few,TRBV12-3/TRBV12-4,TGTGCCAGCAGTCCCATGGGAGGGGAGCTGTTTTTT,CASSPMGGELFF
NA,TRBJ2-3,many,TRBV7-3,TGTGCCAGCAGCATCACCGGTCTTAGCACAGATACGCAGTATTTT,CASSITGLSTDTQYF
NA,TRBJ1-2,NA,TRBV20-1,TGCAGTGCTAGTTCGACAGGCGGTGCATCTAATGGCTACACCTTC,CSASSTGGASNGYTF
TRBD1,TRBJ1-2,NA,TRBV18,TGTGCCAGCTCACCAAGGGGACAGTTAGACTATGGCTACACCTTC,CASSPRGQLDYGYTF
NA,TRBJ2-1,NA,TRBV21-1,TGTGCCAGCAGCAAAGGGTTTAATGAGCAGTTCTTC,CASSKGFNEQFF
NA,TRBJ1-1,many,TRBV12-3/TRBV12-4,TGTGCCAGCAGTGTGTACGGGGCTGAAGCTTTCTTT,CASSVYGAEAFF
NA,TRBJ1-4,many,TRBV12-3/TRBV12-4,TGTGCCAGCAGACTGGGGACTAATGAAAAACTGTTTTTT,CASRLGTNEKLFF
NA,TRBJ2-1,NA,TRBV25-1,TGTGCCAGCAGTGCGCCAGCTTACAATGAGCAGTTCTTC,CASSAPAYNEQFF
NA,TRBJ1-1,once,TRBV9,TGTGCCAGCAGCGTAGTGGTGGGGGAAGCTTTCTTT,CASSVVVGEAFF
NA,TRBJ1-2,NA,TRBV11-2,TGTGCCAGCACTTCAGGGGCTGGCTACACCTTC,CASTSGAGYTF
TRBD1,TRBJ2-1,NA,TRBV5-1,TGCGCCAGCAGCTCTGACAGGGAGCTGCGACATGAGCAGTTCTTC,CASSSDRELRHEQFF
TRBD1,TRBJ1-5,many,TRBV7-2,TGTGCCAGCAGCCCCTCAGGGACAGGGGTTAGACAGCCCCAGCATTTT,CASSPSGTGVRQPQHF